A selection of T cell receptor beta chains follows, all from one sample in a study of T cell repertoires in cytomegalovirus infection. TCRdb re-called the reads with MiXCR, one entry per CDR3 protein. This sample yields 750,000 to 900,000 distinct CDR3 sequences, of which around 29% are seen a single time; around 12% belongs to the top ten. These receptors have no identified antigens. The sequencing used cultured CD8+ T cells from PBMCs, collected from culture after CMV antigen stimulation. These receptors came from a human donor in good health (CMV status not recorded). Some clones in this sample may be carry-over from other donors' samples. Each CDR3 is given with its conserved first and last residue. The D gene is left open where the match is weak. Expanded clones get a size class; other rows say once, few or many, or leave the size out.

TRBD2 TRBJ2-1 TRBV12-3/TRBV12-4 NA TGTGCCAGCAGTTTTTGGCCTAGCGGGGGGGGTGAGCAGTTCTTC CASSFWPSGGGEQFF
NA TRBJ1-1 TRBV12-3/TRBV12-4 NA TGTGCCAGCACCCCTTTGGTGAACACTGAAGCTTTCTTT CASTPLVNTEAFF
NA TRBJ1-5 TRBV27 NA TGTGCCAGCAGTTCTGACATCCGCAATCAGCCCCAGCATTTT CASSSDIRNQPQHF
NA TRBJ2-2 TRBV7-6 many TGTGCCAGCAGCGTAGGGTCTTGGACCGGGGAGCTGTTTTTT CASSVGSWTGELFF
NA TRBJ2-1 TRBV6-2/TRBV6-3 few TGTGCCAGCAGTTACTCGATTAATATGGACAATGAGCAGTTCTTC CASSYSINMDNEQFF
NA TRBJ1-3 TRBV7-8 many TGTGCCAGCAGCTTAGATCGGATTGGGATCCGCTCTGGAAACACCATATATTTT CASSLDRIGIRSGNTIYF
NA TRBJ1-2 TRBV27 many TGTGCCAGCAGTTCCCGTCGCCTCCAGGGCTACACCTTC CASSSRRLQGYTF
TRBD2 TRBJ2-5 TRBV7-8 many TGTGCCAGCAGCTTAGGACCCCTAGCGGGGAGGCGGGAGACCCAGTACTTC CASSLGPLAGRRETQYF
NA TRBJ1-1 TRBV7-6 many TGTGCCAGCAGCTTAGCGCCTGCTCGAACCACCTCAAACACTGAAGCTTTCTTT CASSLAPARTTSNTEAFF
NA TRBJ2-3 TRBV10-3 few TGTGCCATAAGGGAGTCCGCGGGGTTATACACAGATACGCAGTATTTT CAIRESAGLYTDTQYF
TRBD2 TRBJ2-2 TRBV5-1 NA TGCGCCAGCAGCTTTCTAGCGGGGGGGCCTTTCACCGGGGAGCTGTTTTTT CASSFLAGGPFTGELFF
TRBD2 TRBJ2-1 TRBV4-1 NA TGCGCCAGCAGCCAAGATGTTGAGCGGGGGGGCCGCAATGAGCAGTTCTTC CASSQDVERGGRNEQFF